The 24 T cell receptor beta chains reported below all come from one sample, sequenced in a study of T cells in Graves' hyperthyroidism and ophthalmopathy. TCR beta CDR3 region amplification was performed from RNA transcripts. First-round RT-PCR targeting the TCR CDR3 was performed with the HTBI primer set. TCRdb reprocessed the multiplex PCR reads with MiXCR, giving one entry per CDR3 protein. The sample consists of roughly 700,000 distinct CDR3 sequences, roughly 32% of them appearing once. The sequenced material came from blood. Every receptor here comes from a woman between 40 and 50 years old with Graves' hyperthyroidism.

With respect to this clonotype: Its ends do not fully match the called genes, so a read error is possible. This chain links TRBV19 with TRBJ1-1; D not certain. Germline assignment: CDR1 LNHDA and CDR2 SQIVND (reference sequence). CDR3 length equals 13 residues. As DNA, the CDR3 is TGCGCCAGTAACGCCGGGCTGGTCGTTGAAGCTTTCTTT. Encoded protein: CASNAGLVVEAFF.

Many counts were recorded for this clonotype. The chain recombines TRBV25-1 with TRBJ1-2; 9 bases match TRBD1. The trim removed 6 bases at V and 6 bases at J, leaving 5 bases unmatched. The CDR3 runs to 13 residues. CDR1 is MGHDK and CDR2 is SYGVNS in the germline V gene. CDR3 nucleotide sequence: TGTGCCAGCAGGGACCGGGACAGGGATGGCTACACCTTC. It is translated as CASRDRDRDGYTF.

This clonotype was found many times. Germline is not matched at one junction end, which may reflect a read error. This sequence joins TRBV10-2 and TRBJ1-1; weak D call: TRBD1 (5 bases). CDR3 length: 12 residues. Germline loops: CDR1 WSHSY, CDR2 SAAADI. The CDR3 loop reads CASRAGNTEAFF. For the CDR3, the DNA is TGTGCCAGCAGGGCCGGGAACACTGAAGCTTTCTTT.

In the case of this clonotype: One end of the junction varies from germline; a read error may be responsible. This rearrangement joins TRBV9 to TRBJ1-6, with D hard to call. Germline V CDR1 and CDR2: SGDLS, YYNGEE. The CDR3 has 16 residues. The CDR3 DNA follows: TGTGCCAGCAGCTTGGGTGGAGGCTATAATAATTCACCCCTCCCCTTT. Translating it yields CASSLGGGYNNSPLPF.

Ten or more counts support this clonotype. The J gene is TRBJ1-1, the V gene TRBV10-3; tentative D call: TRBD1 (5 bases). Germline V gene lookup returns CDR1 ENHRY and CDR2 SYGVKD. V dropped 10 bases and J dropped 5 bases, with 26 bases sitting between them. The CDR3 covers 16 residues. The CDR3 is CASDPSSGRRRTEAFF. CDR3 bases: TGTGCCAGCGATCCCTCATCGGGACGGAGGAGGACTGAAGCTTTCTTT.

This clonotype occurred a few times. CDR3 nucleotide sequence: TGCAGTGCTAGAGATCGGGACTCCAACTCCTACGAGCAGTACTTC. This translates into CSARDRDSNSYEQYF. The chain uses TRBV20-1 and TRBJ2-7, with D maybe TRBD2 (6 bases). This CDR3 comprises 15 residues. Germline-derived CDR1 and CDR2 are DFQATT and SNEGSKA (reference sequence). Trimming stripped 0 bases from V and 0 bases from J, with 12 bases between.

The chain couples TRBV25-1 to TRBJ1-5, with 8 positions matching TRBD1. The CDR3 spans 16 residues. Trimming removed 1 base from V and 5 bases from J; junction bases left unmatched: 7. CDR1 and CDR2 (germline): MGHDK, SYGVNS. CDR3 loop: CASSEWAGGADQPQHF. CDR3 DNA sequence: TGTGCCAGCAGTGAATGGGCAGGGGGCGCGGATCAGCCCCAGCATTTT.

On this clonotype: Possible read error: a much larger clone is one base away. The chain couples TRBV10-3 to TRBJ1-1, with 7 nucleotides matching TRBD1. Germline CDR1 ENHRY, CDR2 SYGVKD. V lost 10 bases, J lost 0 bases, and 5 bases stayed unmatched. The CDR3 has 13 residues. CDR3 loop: CATGTAVNTEAFF. The CDR3 coding sequence is TGTGCCACCGGGACAGCCGTGAACACTGAAGCTTTCTTT.

This clonotype was seen repeatedly, ten times or more. The V gene is TRBV9, the J gene TRBJ1-2; tentatively, D is TRBD1 (6 bases). Trimming took off 0 bases at V and 4 bases at J, with 13 bases between the two ends. CDR1 is SGDLS, CDR2 YYNGEE, per germline. There are 15 residues in the CDR3. CDR3 residues: CASSVGAGVSYGYTF. The CDR3 bases are TGTGCCAGCAGCGTAGGGGCAGGGGTTAGCTATGGCTACACCTTC.

This clonotype was seen at least ten times. This chain joins TRBV15 and TRBJ1-3; D not resolved. Deletions cut 1 base from V and 4 bases from J, with 11 bases between. This CDR3 comprises 15 residues. Germline-derived CDR1 and CDR2 are LNHNV and YYDKDF (reference sequence). The CDR3 loop is CATSRGRELGNTIYF. Here the CDR3 DNA reads TGTGCCACCAGCAGAGGGAGGGAGTTGGGAAACACCATATATTTT.

The genes are TRBV6-6 and TRBJ1-1, with no clear D. Per the germline V gene, CDR1 is MNHNY and CDR2 is SVGAGI (reference sequence). V lost 5 bases, J lost 7 bases, and 20 bases lay in between. The CDR3 length is 15 residues. DNA of the CDR3: TGTGCCAGCAGTGAAGCCATGGGTGAGTGGGATGAAGCTTTCTTT. Translating it yields CASSEAMGEWDEAFF.

There are a few counts of this clonotype. The chain recombines TRBV7-9 with TRBJ1-1, with D maybe TRBD1 (5 bases). V was trimmed by 5 bases and J by 8 bases, leaving 18 bases between them. Germline CDR1 is SEHNR and CDR2 is FQNEAQ (reference sequence). The CDR3 is made up of 14 amino acids. The CDR3 nucleotides are TGTGCCAGCAGCCCAAGCGGGGACCCATCAGAAGCTTTCTTT. Translating it yields CASSPSGDPSEAFF.

The chain couples TRBV15 to TRBJ2-7, with D unresolved. The CDR3 totals 15 residues. V shed 1 base and J shed 0 bases, with 10 bases lying between them. Germline V gene data show CDR1 as LNHNV and CDR2 as YYDKDF (reference sequence). The chain's CDR3 is CATSRGTDLSYEQYF. The CDR3 DNA is TGTGCCACCAGCAGAGGAACAGACCTCTCCTACGAGCAGTACTTC.

V and J are TRBV7-9 and TRBJ2-5; TRBD1 agrees at 9 bases. This CDR3 has 15 amino acids. J was trimmed by 1 base and V by 8 bases; bases with no gene match: 8. The germline V gene encodes CDR1 SEHNR and CDR2 FQNEAQ (reference sequence). In DNA, the CDR3 is TGTGCCAGCGCCCCGGGACAGGGATTCCAAGAGACCCAGTACTTC. Translating gives CASAPGQGFQETQYF.

The V and J genes are TRBV11-2 and TRBJ1-2, with no clear D. Germline CDR1 and CDR2: SGHAT and FQNNGV. V was clipped by 5 bases and J by 7 bases, with 14 bases between them. The CDR3 consists of 13 residues. Here the CDR3 DNA reads TGTGCCAGCAGCCAAGTGGGCCTCGGTGGCTACACCTTC. Translating gives CASSQVGLGGYTF.

This chain links TRBV5-4 with TRBJ2-5; no firm D call. This CDR3 spans 14 amino acids. Trimming pared 2 bases from V and 4 bases from J, leaving 12 bases between. CDR1 is SGHNT, CDR2 YYREEE, per germline (reference sequence). The CDR3 here is CASSFGFRRETQYF. In DNA, the CDR3 is TGTGCCAGCAGCTTCGGTTTTAGGCGAGAGACCCAGTACTTC.

The chain employs TRBV7-9 and TRBJ2-6; perhaps TRBD1 as D (5 bases). The CDR3 runs to 12 residues. The germline gives CDR1 SEHNR, CDR2 FQNEAQ (reference sequence). V lost 2 bases and J 12 bases, leaving 8 bases between the germline ends. The CDR3 DNA reads TGTGCCAGCAGCTTAAGGGGCAGCGTCCTGACTTTC. Translation gives CASSLRGSVLTF.

This chain joins TRBV25-1 and TRBJ2-7, with D perhaps TRBD1 (6 bases). This CDR3 is 13 amino acids long. Per germline, CDR1 MGHDK and CDR2 SYGVNS. The ends were cut back, 7 bases at V and 4 bases at J, with 14 bases in the middle. Here the CDR3 DNA reads TGTGCCAGCACTTTAGGGGGTACTTACGAGCAGTACTTC. As protein: CASTLGGTYEQYF.

This clonotype was picked up one time. The chain links TRBV6-1 to TRBJ2-5; TRBD2 matches 12 bases. This CDR3 has 17 amino acids. V gave up 7 bases and J gave up 0 bases; unmatched junction bases: 9. The germline V gene has CDR1 MNHNS and CDR2 SASEGT. The CDR3 sequence is CASTRRWTSGDQETQYF. The CDR3 DNA sequence: TGTGCCAGCACTAGACGGTGGACTAGCGGGGACCAAGAGACCCAGTACTTC.

About this clonotype: A single base separates this from a much larger clone, so it may be a read error. The final CDR3 position lacks the conserved phenylalanine or tryptophan, pointing to a likely read error. The rearrangement links TRBV20-1 to TRBJ2-7; 8 nucleotides agree with TRBD2. Germline values: CDR1 DFQATT, CDR2 SNEGSKA (reference sequence). CDR3 size: 13 residues. J was trimmed by 6 bases and V by 2 bases; bases with no gene match: 6. The CDR3 protein is CSARRGGRIEQYS. The CDR3 DNA reads as TGCAGTGCTAGACGGGGCGGGAGGATCGAGCAGTACTCC.

This chain connects TRBV2 to TRBJ2-7; TRBD1 agrees at 9 bases. With V trimmed by 5 bases and J by 2 bases, 10 bases remained unmatched. The germline CDR1 and CDR2 sequences are SNHLY and FYNNEI. CDR3 length equals 16 residues. CDR3 coding DNA: TGTGCCAGCAGTACAGGGGGGACAGGGTCCCCCTACGAGCAGTACTTC. Protein sequence: CASSTGGTGSPYEQYF.

Turning to this clonotype: As the CDR3 is not closed by the conserved phenylalanine or tryptophan, this likely results from a read error. The chain couples TRBV9 to TRBJ1-1; D is perhaps TRBD1 (5 bases). Trimming removed 4 bases from V and 2 bases from J, with 12 bases in between. Germline V gene data show CDR1 as SGDLS and CDR2 as YYNGEE. The CDR3 spans 14 residues. CDR3 in amino acids: CASSQGQINTEAFL. The CDR3 DNA sequence: TGTGCCAGCAGCCAAGGACAAATCAACACTGAAGCTTTCCTT.

This clonotype came up a few times. This chain uses TRBV7-2 with TRBJ1-6; TRBD1 matches at 8 bases. Germline CDR1 is SGHTA and CDR2 is FQGNSA. Germline trimming cut 2 bases from V and 6 bases from J; bases unmatched to any gene: 6. This CDR3 comprises 16 residues. CDR3 sequence (DNA): TGTGCCAGCAGCTTAATAACAGGGGGTAGTAATTCACCCCTCCACTTT. This encodes CASSLITGGSNSPLHF.

The chain recombines TRBV5-7 with TRBJ1-1, with 8 bases aligning to TRBD1. TRBV5-7 counts as an open reading frame of uncertain function. J gave up 4 bases and V 4 bases, and 15 bases lay outside the gene matches. The CDR3 has 17 residues. The CDR3 region has the DNA TGTGCCAGCAGCAAGGGAGGGGCAGGGGGCGGTGGCACTGAAGCTTTCTTT. It codes for CASSKGGAGGGGTEAFF.